This T cell receptor beta chain was identified in a study of CD8 T cells in Susac syndrome. Trimming left V 4 bases short and J 5 bases short, with 11 bases between. Germline CDR1 reads LNHDA; CDR2 reads SQIVND (reference sequence). This CDR3 has 13 residues. This clonotype was recorded only once. The T cells that were sequenced for TCR beta were CD8+ and CD4+ cells from blood. TEMRA cells were enriched by FACS, while CD8+ and CD4+ T cells were obtained through a negative isolation that was performed magnetically. A quantity of roughly 0.5 to 1 ug RNA underwent reverse transcription using random hexamers. TCRdb re-called the immunoSEQ multiplex PCR reads with MiXCR, one entry per CDR3 protein. Of about 84,000 distinct CDR3 sequences detected, 80% to 95% appear once; the ten largest clones hold around 0.3%.

The chain employs TRBV19 and TRBJ1-1, with unresolved D. The sequence was collected from a human donor in good health. Specimen: CD8+ T cells from PBMCs. The CDR3 region has the DNA TGTGCCAGTAGTACCCCTCCGGGGACTGAAGCTTTCTTT. It encodes CASSTPPGTEAFF.